This T cell receptor (beta chain) was captured in a study of identical twins. CDR1 is KGHDR and CDR2 is SFDVKD in the germline V gene. This CDR3 region has 15 residues. J gave up 6 bases and V 2 bases, and 6 bases lay outside the gene matches. A template switching step contributed a universal primer site, while unique molecular identifiers were present in the cDNA. Each CDR3 protein gets one entry after TCRdb re-called the 5' RACE reads with MiXCR. The table shows some 900,000 distinct CDR3 sequences, with roughly 12% occurring only once. The same sample was also studied in work on yellow fever vaccine responses in identical twins.

This sequence originates from a woman aged 18-29 years in good health. The chain uses TRBV24-1 and TRBJ2-3, with TRBD2 matching 8 bases. Sequenced material: PBMCs. CDR3 DNA: TGTGCCACCAGTGATTCACTAGCGGTAGGTGATACGCAGTATTTT. It encodes CATSDSLAVGDTQYF.